The rows below give T cell receptor beta chains drawn from one sample of a study of beta chain features in type 1 diabetes. Sequenced by immunoSEQ multiplex PCR; TCRdb stores in-frame clones only, minus some. The sample contains 110,000 to 150,000 clones, less than 9% of which appear only once. Source material: central memory CD4+ T cells from blood. Receptors originate from a woman aged 25-40 years in good health. Each CDR3 is given with its conserved first and last residue. D genes are given only for firm matches. The size of a clone is reported for some rows only, either as once, few or many, or as a class for expanded clones.

>TRBV4-1|-|TRBJ2-1|TRBD2
TGCGCCAGCGGAGAACTAGCGGGAGAAAACAATGAGCAGTTCTTC
CASGELAGENNEQFF
>TRBV29-1|many|TRBJ2-5|TRBD2
TGCAGCGTTTTGCGGGAGGGCGAGACCCAGTACTTC
CSVLREGETQYF
>TRBV7-3|-|TRBJ2-6|TRBD1
TGTGCCAGCAGCCCTACGGGGACAGCTGGGGCCAACGTCCTGACTTTC
CASSPTGTAGANVLTF
>TRBV7-2|-|TRBJ1-2|-
TGTGCCAGCAGCTTAAAGGCAGGAAACCCCTATGGCTACACCTTC
CASSLKAGNPYGYTF
>TRBV6-1|few|TRBJ2-3|TRBD1
TGTGCCAGCAGGGACCGGGACAGGAGCACAGATACGCAGTATTTT
CASRDRDRSTDTQYF
>TRBV7-8|-|TRBJ1-5|-
TGTGCCAGCAGCCTAGAGCTTCGGAGCAATCAGCCCCAGCATTTT
CASSLELRSNQPQHF
>TRBV28|-|TRBJ2-1|TRBD2
TGTGCCAGCAGTTCTAGCGGGAGAGGCTCCTACAATGAGCAGTTCTTC
CASSSSGRGSYNEQFF
>TRBV11-2|-|TRBJ2-1|TRBD2
TGTGCCAGCAGCCTCCCGTCTAGCGGGATGGGCAATGAGCAGTTCTTC
CASSLPSSGMGNEQFF
>TRBV14|few|TRBJ1-2|TRBD1
TGTGCCAGCAGCCAAGCCGGGGCAGGGGGCTATGGCTACACCTTC
CASSQAGAGGYGYTF
>TRBV7-3|-|TRBJ2-1|TRBD2
TGTGCCAGCAGCTTAGGAGCGGGAGCCCCCCCCCACAATGAGCAGTTCTTC
CASSLGAGAPPHNEQFF
>TRBV7-6|-|TRBJ2-7|TRBD2
TGTGCCAGCAGCTCGGGACTAGCTGCCCACGAGCAGTACTTC
CASSSGLAAHEQYF
>TRBV5-1|-|TRBJ2-7|TRBD2
TGCGCCAGCAGCCCCCTAGCGGGAGGCCTTAGGGAGCAGTACTTC
CASSPLAGGLREQYF
>TRBV9|-|TRBJ2-7|TRBD1
TGTGCCAGCAGTGGGGACAGGTTCTACGAGCAGTACTTC
CASSGDRFYEQYF
>TRBV18|few|TRBJ1-1|-
TGTGCCAGCTCGTCCACAGGGACGAACACTGAAGCTTTCTTT
CASSSTGTNTEAFF
>TRBV29-1|-|TRBJ2-5|TRBD2
TGCAGCGTCGCCACGGGACTAGCGGGAGTGGGGGAGACCCAGTACTTC
CSVATGLAGVGETQYF
>TRBV7-6|few|TRBJ2-7|-
TGTGCCAGCAGCTTAGTTTGGGAGTCGGGCGAGCAGTACTTC
CASSLVWESGEQYF
>TRBV11-2|few|TRBJ2-5|-
TGTGCCAGCAGCTTAGGCGGGCCCCAAGAGACCCAGTACTTC
CASSLGGPQETQYF
>TRBV10-3|many|TRBJ2-7|-
TGTGCCATCAGGTCCGGGACTGGCACCTACGAGCAGTACTTC
CAIRSGTGTYEQYF
>TRBV14|-|TRBJ2-2|TRBD2
TGTGCCAGCAGCCAAGATTTCTACGGGGGGGCCGGGGAGCTGTTTTTT
CASSQDFYGGAGELFF
>TRBV15|-|TRBJ2-4|TRBD2
TGTGCCACCAGCTTAACTAGCGGGAGACAGGGAAACATTCAGTACTTC
CATSLTSGRQGNIQYF
>TRBV7-2|-|TRBJ2-7|TRBD2
TGTGCCAGCAGCTTAGCGGGATCTAGCGGGCCCATCTACGAGCAGTACTTC
CASSLAGSSGPIYEQYF
>TRBV7-2|-|TRBJ1-2|-
TGTGCCAGCAGCTTAGATAGTGGGGACTCTAACTATGGCTACACCTTC
CASSLDSGDSNYGYTF
>TRBV7-2|-|TRBJ2-5|-
TGTGCCAGCAACCAATACAGCCAAGAGACCCAGTACTTC
CASNQYSQETQYF
>TRBV7-9|many|TRBJ2-3|-
TGTGCCAGCAGCTTAGCTAGCGGCTACACAGATACGCAGTATTTT
CASSLASGYTDTQYF